The clone carrying this T cell receptor (beta chain) has more than one count but fewer than ten. The entry originates in a study of cytomegalovirus exposure and HLA in healthy donors. The PCR had 60 Vbeta and 13 Jbeta primers. Only in-frame clones appear in the TCRdb table, and some are missing; sequencing was by immunoSEQ multiplex PCR. The repertoire holds 150,000 to 200,000 clones, roughly 80% seen once, with around 3.6% in the top ten. Deletions cut 2 bases from V and 3 bases from J, with 11 bases between. Germline V gene sequence: CDR1 SGHRS, CDR2 YFSETQ. This CDR3 comprises 14 residues. Sequencing was carried out using PBMCs. The origin of this receptor is a man aged 40-55 years in good health and CMV-seropositive. This sequence joins TRBV5-1 and TRBJ1-2; D possibly corresponds to TRBD1 (6 bases). CDR3 sequence reads: CASSFGYRDYGYTF. The CDR3 region has the DNA TGCGCCAGCAGCTTTGGATACAGGGACTATGGCTACACCTTC.